A single sample is the source of the 31 T cell receptor beta chains below, sequenced in a study of beta chain features in type 1 diabetes. Expressed TCRB transcripts were sequenced because the isolated RNA had all been reverse transcribed beforehand. The data were produced by immunoSEQ multiplex PCR, yet TCRdb's version contains in-frame clones alone and is incomplete. The data contain about 160,000 clones, 9% to 10% of them seen just once; the ten biggest clones take up 2% to 2.5%. The sequencing sample was made of central memory CD4+ T cells from blood. These TCRs come from a woman aged 18-29 years in good health.

This clone was counted a few times. V usage is TRBV5-1 and J usage is TRBJ2-7; TRBD1 aligns across 8 bases. The CDR3 length is 15 residues. V shed 0 bases, J shed 4 bases, and the junction held 6 bases outside the gene matches. Germline V lookup: CDR1 SGHRS, CDR2 YFSETQ. The CDR3 here is CASSLGMDRVYEQYF. The DNA of the CDR3 is TGCGCCAGCAGCTTGGGGATGGACAGGGTATACGAGCAGTACTTC.

The chain employs TRBV4-1 and TRBJ2-7; D is possibly TRBD1 (5 bases). V lost 0 bases and J lost 4, with 13 bases in between. The V gene's germline CDR1 is MGHRA and CDR2 YSYEKL. The CDR3 is made up of 15 amino acids. For the CDR3, the DNA is TGCGCCAGCAGCCAAGATGATCGCAGGGAATACGAGCAGTACTTC. Residues: CASSQDDRREYEQYF.

The rearrangement joins TRBV4-1 to TRBJ2-7, with a weak D call TRBD2 (7 bases). The germline V and J ends were trimmed by 3 bases and 3 bases, with 15 bases remaining between them. The CDR3 runs 15 residues. CDR1 is MGHRA, CDR2 YSYEKL, per germline. CDR3 sequence reads: CASSQGRGALYEQYF. In nucleotides, the CDR3 is TGCGCCAGCAGCCAGGGGAGGGGGGCTCTCTACGAGCAGTACTTC.

This clone was detected only a few times. V usage is TRBV10-3 and J usage is TRBJ1-5; the D gene is possibly TRBD1 (5 bases). V lost 3 bases and J 7 bases, leaving 7 bases between the germline ends. The V gene's germline CDR1 is ENHRY and CDR2 SYGVKD. The CDR3 has 12 amino acids. The CDR3: CAISEGAQPQHF. The CDR3 region has the DNA TGTGCCATCAGTGAAGGGGCCCAGCCCCAGCATTTT.

This clone appeared once. The rearrangement links TRBV2 to TRBJ1-5, with D maybe TRBD1 (5 bases). Trimming left V 6 bases short and J 4 bases short, with 16 bases between. The V gene's germline CDR1 is SNHLY and CDR2 FYNNEI. This CDR3 is built from 15 residues. CDR3 region: CASSLGQGRNQPQHF. The CDR3 region has the DNA TGTGCCAGCAGCTTAGGCCAGGGAAGGAATCAGCCCCAGCATTTT.

Only a few counts were recorded for this clone. This rearrangement joins TRBV5-1 to TRBJ2-1; 8 bases match TRBD2. The CDR3 sequence is 16 residues long. Germline CDR1 reads SGHRS; CDR2 reads YFSETQ. V was clipped by 6 bases and J by 0 bases; unmatched bases: 8. The CDR3 nucleotides are TGCGCCAGCAAAATAGTAGCGGGACCCTCCTACAATGAGCAGTTCTTC. Its protein product is CASKIVAGPSYNEQFF.

A word on this clone: The sample holds other DNA sequences that translate to the same CDR3. V usage is TRBV30 and J usage is TRBJ1-2; D is undetermined. The CDR3 sequence is 12 residues long. Germline assignment: CDR1 GTSNPN and CDR2 SVGIG (reference sequence). Trimming stripped 1 base from V and 4 bases from J, with 7 bases between. CDR3 region: CAWSALSYGYTF. The CDR3 DNA is TGTGCCTGGAGTGCCCTTTCCTATGGCTACACCTTC.

This clone was detected only a few times. The chain has TRBV19 and TRBJ1-1; D is undetermined. The CDR3 sequence is 14 residues long. The V gene's germline CDR1 is LNHDA and CDR2 SQIVND (reference sequence). Trimming removed 3 bases at V and 1 base at J, with 9 bases between. This CDR3 reads CASSMESGNTEAFF. The DNA of the CDR3 is TGTGCCAGTAGTATGGAGTCGGGGAACACTGAAGCTTTCTTT.

This clone was counted between two and nine times. The V and J genes are TRBV7-9 and TRBJ1-5; TRBD1 matches 8 bases. Germline V gene data show CDR1 as SEHNR and CDR2 as FQNEAQ (reference sequence). The V segment lost 6 bases and the J segment 1 base; nucleotides outside the gene matches: 11. The CDR3 extends over 17 amino acids. As DNA, the CDR3 is TGTGCCAGCAGTTCGGGACAGGCCCCGAGGAGCAATCAGCCCCAGCATTTT. It specifies CASSSGQAPRSNQPQHF.

This rearrangement joins TRBV30 to TRBJ1-1; a weak D match, TRBD1 (5 bases). V was shortened by 5 bases and J by 5 bases, with 18 bases between the two germline ends. The germline V gene has CDR1 GTSNPN and CDR2 SVGIG (reference sequence). There are 14 residues in the CDR3. The CDR3 bases are TGTGCCTGGTCTAACGCAGGGTTGGGGACTGAAGCTTTCTTT. It codes for CAWSNAGLGTEAFF.

This clone was detected a few times. The rearrangement uses TRBV23-1 and TRBJ2-4; 8 nucleotides line up with TRBD2. TRBV23-1 is reported as an ORF; its role is uncertain. This CDR3 spans 18 amino acids. J gave up 0 bases and V 0 bases, and 7 bases lay outside the gene matches. CDR3 loop: CASSQSSLAGLAKNIQYF. The CDR3 DNA reads TGCGCCAGCAGTCAATCGAGTCTAGCGGGCTTAGCCAAAAACATTCAGTACTTC.

This clone was counted between two and nine times. The V call is TRBV9, the J call TRBJ2-5, with D unresolved. The CDR3 runs to 15 residues. Trimming stripped 0 bases from V and 4 bases from J, with 13 bases between. Per germline, CDR1 SGDLS and CDR2 YYNGEE. Here the CDR3 DNA reads TGTGCCAGCAGCGTAGGGGCCAGTCCCCCAGAGACCCAGTACTTC. Its translation: CASSVGASPPETQYF.

V gene TRBV2 combines with J gene TRBJ1-6, with 8 nucleotides matching TRBD1. Germline V gene data show CDR1 as SNHLY and CDR2 as FYNNEI. This CDR3 is built from 15 residues. V trimming: 5 bases; J trimming: 5 bases; junction bases outside the gene matches: 5. CDR3 amino acids: CASSTETGDNSPLHF. The DNA of the CDR3 is TGTGCCAGCAGTACCGAGACAGGGGATAATTCACCCCTCCACTTT.

This chain links TRBV4-2 with TRBJ2-1, with TRBD2 matching over 7 bases. V shed 0 bases, J shed 10 bases, and the junction held 6 bases outside the gene matches. Germline assignment: CDR1 LGHNA and CDR2 YNFKEQ. CDR3 size: 14 residues. CDR3 nucleotides: TGTGCCAGCAGCCAAGATTTGAACGGGGGGGAGCAGTTCTTC. Translation: CASSQDLNGGEQFF.

The chain recombines TRBV7-2 with TRBJ2-7, with D tentatively TRBD1 (8 bases). From germline, CDR1 is SGHTA and CDR2 FQGNSA. The CDR3 runs 15 residues. Trimming took 5 bases from V and 2 from J, leaving 16 bases between them. CDR3 in amino acids: CASSPRQGTTYEQYF. CDR3 DNA: TGTGCCAGCAGCCCCCGACAGGGGACTACCTACGAGCAGTACTTC.

This clone was found a few times. The chain joins TRBV5-1 to TRBJ1-2; no clear D gene. V shed 4 bases and J shed 4 bases, with 8 bases lying between them. The CDR3 runs 12 residues. Germline V gives CDR1 SGHRS, CDR2 YFSETQ. The CDR3: CASSKTGYGYTF. Here the CDR3 DNA reads TGCGCCAGCAGCAAGACGGGCTATGGCTACACCTTC.

The chain combines TRBV11-2 with TRBJ2-1, with 10 bases aligning to TRBD2. This CDR3 is built from 17 residues. V trimming: 1 base; J trimming: 4 bases; junction bases outside the gene matches: 7. The germline gives CDR1 SGHAT, CDR2 FQNNGV. CDR3 sequence (DNA): TGTGCCAGCAGCTTAGGCTATTTAGCGGGAGGATACAATGAGCAGTTCTTC. This translates into CASSLGYLAGGYNEQFF.

This clone was seen more than once but under ten times. The CDR3 protein is CASSLQGGAGKEAFF. As DNA, the CDR3 is TGTGCCAGCAGCTTACAGGGCGGGGCAGGGAAAGAAGCTTTCTTT. The gene calls are TRBV7-2 and TRBJ1-1; maybe TRBD1 (5 bases). Germline CDR1 SGHTA, CDR2 FQGNSA. This CDR3 spans 15 amino acids. V was clipped by 2 bases and J by 8 bases, with 18 bases between them.

This rearrangement joins TRBV12-5 to TRBJ2-1, with 11 bases fitting TRBD2. Per germline, CDR1 LGHNT and CDR2 FRNRAP. The CDR3 length is 18 residues. J was trimmed by 6 bases and V by 3 bases; bases with no gene match: 13. The CDR3 nucleotides read TGTGCTAGTGGTTTATCACCTCATAGCGGGGGGGCGGGCAATGAGCAGTTCTTC. It codes for CASGLSPHSGGAGNEQFF.

This clone has only a few counts. The rearrangement joins TRBV29-1 to TRBJ1-2; D perhaps matches TRBD1 (6 bases). Germline V CDR1 and CDR2: SQVTM, ANQGSEA. The CDR3 is 12 residues long. Trimming stripped 3 bases from V and 4 bases from J, with 9 bases between. The CDR3 DNA reads as TGCAGCGTTGACGGGGGGCCCTATGGCTACACCTTC. As protein: CSVDGGPYGYTF.

This clone was seen more than once but under ten times. The chain links TRBV5-4 to TRBJ2-5, with 12 nucleotides matching TRBD2. J gave up 2 bases and V 4 bases, and 6 bases lay outside the gene matches. Germline loops: CDR1 SGHNT, CDR2 YYREEE (reference sequence). The CDR3 runs to 16 residues. The CDR3: CASSPSGRASQETQYF. The DNA of the CDR3 is TGTGCCAGCAGCCCTAGCGGGAGGGCCTCGCAAGAGACCCAGTACTTC.

This clone was counted between two and nine times. V usage is TRBV2 and J usage is TRBJ2-5, with D tentatively TRBD1 (5 bases). Germline CDR1 is SNHLY and CDR2 is FYNNEI. The CDR3 length is 14 residues. The V end was cut by 5 bases, the J end by 0 bases, with 10 bases between. As DNA, the CDR3 is TGTGCCAGCAGTATCGACAGCGACCAAGAGACCCAGTACTTC. Protein: CASSIDSDQETQYF.

This clone was seen a handful of times. The rearrangement links TRBV5-1 to TRBJ1-6; 7 bases are shared with TRBD1. The V gene's germline CDR1 is SGHRS and CDR2 YFSETQ. J was trimmed by 8 bases and V by 5 bases; bases with no gene match: 7. The CDR3 length is 14 residues. CDR3 DNA sequence: TGCGCCAGCAGACACGACAGGGACTATTCACCCCTCCACTTT. Translation: CASRHDRDYSPLHF.

This clone has only a few counts. The genes are TRBV19 and TRBJ2-4; perhaps TRBD1 as D (5 bases). The CDR3 has 15 residues. V was cut by 3 bases and J by 9 bases, with 18 bases left in between. From germline, CDR1 is LNHDA and CDR2 SQIVND (reference sequence). CDR3 DNA sequence: TGTGCCAGTAGTATGGATCACCCCACAGGTCTCATTCAGTACTTC. Amino acids: CASSMDHPTGLIQYF.

The chain recombines TRBV7-2 with TRBJ1-5; the D gene is possibly TRBD1 (5 bases). Trimming pared 5 bases from V and 2 bases from J, leaving 10 bases between. Germline CDR1 is SGHTA and CDR2 is FQGNSA. The CDR3 covers 14 residues. CDR3 in amino acids: CASSPDSGNQPQHF. The CDR3 DNA is TGTGCCAGCAGCCCAGACAGTGGCAATCAGCCCCAGCATTTT.

This clone has more than one count but fewer than ten. The chain uses TRBV7-2 and TRBJ2-7; D perhaps matches TRBD2 (6 bases). CDR3 length equals 14 residues. V was cut by 5 bases and J by 3 bases, with 14 bases left in between. Germline CDR1 and CDR2: SGHTA and FQGNSA. Here the CDR3 reads CASSISGPRYEQYF. In DNA, the CDR3 is TGTGCCAGCAGCATTAGCGGACCCCGCTACGAGCAGTACTTC. The entire variable domain, with the rest obtained from reference TRBV7-2 and TRBJ2-7, is as follows: GAGVSQSPSNKVTEKGKDVELRCDPISGHTALYWYRQSLGQGLEFLIYFQGNSAPDKSGLPSDRFSAERTGGSVSTLTIQRTQQEDSAVYLCASSISGPRYEQYFGPGTRLTVT.

This chain connects TRBV5-1 to TRBJ1-4; 7 nucleotides agree with TRBD1. The CDR3 spans 14 residues. In germline, CDR1 is SGHRS, CDR2 YFSETQ. J lost 6 bases, V lost 5 bases, and 7 bases had no gene match. CDR3 region: CASSTRQGDEKLFF. CDR3 coding DNA: TGCGCCAGCAGTACTCGACAGGGTGATGAAAAACTGTTTTTT.

This clone was detected only a few times. This CDR3 reads CASSLSGQNTEAFF. The CDR3 nucleotides read TGTGCCAGCAGTCTATCGGGACAGAACACTGAAGCTTTCTTT. J is TRBJ1-1 and V is TRBV11-1; D is perhaps TRBD1 (6 bases). The V end was cut by 6 bases, the J end by 1 base, with 12 bases between. The germline gives CDR1 SGHAT, CDR2 FQDESV (reference sequence). The CDR3 has 14 residues. Full variable domain (remainder filled in from reference TRBV11-1 and TRBJ1-1): EAEVAQSPRYKITEKSQAVAFWCDPISGHATLYWYRQILGQGPELLVQFQDESVVDDSQLPKDRFSAERLKGVDSTLKIQPAELGDSAMYLCASSLSGQNTEAFFGQGTRLTVV.

The chain uses TRBV15 and TRBJ2-5; TRBD2 matches 14 bases. Unmatched junction bases numbered 12, after V lost 4 bases and J lost 11 bases. The CDR3 runs 16 residues. CDR1 is LNHNV, CDR2 YYDKDF, per germline (reference sequence). The CDR3: CATSTTPGLAGVSQYF. For the CDR3, the DNA is TGTGCCACCAGCACAACGCCGGGACTAGCGGGAGTATCTCAGTACTTC.

This rearrangement joins TRBV28 to TRBJ2-7; D unclear. CDR1 and CDR2 from the germline V gene are MDHEN and SYDVKM. Trimming pared 6 bases from V and 6 bases from J, leaving 12 bases between. CDR3 length: 12 residues. The CDR3 nucleotides read TGTGCCAGCAGGCAGCCAGGTGTCGAGCAGTACTTC. It codes for CASRQPGVEQYF.

This clone was recorded a few times. Other DNA sequences in the sample encode the same CDR3. The chain joins TRBV7-8 to TRBJ2-5; D gene ambiguous. This CDR3 comprises 13 residues. Trimming stripped 1 base from V and 2 bases from J, with 5 bases between. The germline V gene has CDR1 SGHVS and CDR2 FQNEAQ. The CDR3 loop reads CASSLGRQETQYF. In nucleotides, the CDR3 is TGTGCCAGCAGCTTAGGCAGACAAGAGACCCAGTACTTC.